This entry lists 14 T cell receptor beta chains sequenced from one sample in a study of CD8+ T cells in alopecia areata (dated by TCRdb to between 2018 and 2020). The library relied on the immunoSEQ multiplex PCR assay. RNA was extracted from all samples and reverse transcribed into cDNA, which served as template for TCR sequencing. TCRdb stores this immuneACCESS table with in-frame sequences only. Part of the clones is absent; in the studies checked, under half of the shortfall reflects unresolved V genes, and no reason is known for the rest. The sample table holds 90,000 to 150,000 clones, of which around 56% were seen once. Around 0.44% of the sample goes to the ten largest clones. In light of the paper, this sample's time point label describes: about 4 weeks on oral tofacitinib. The sample's treatment or condition label, in plain terms: oral pan-JAK inhibitor, 5-10 mg twice daily. The specimen comprised CD4+ T cells sorted from blood, sampled at week 4, from a patient treated with tofacitinib. Receptor source: a human donor with alopecia areata.

The chain is built from TRBV19 and TRBJ1-5; D is uncertain. Per germline, CDR1 LNHDA and CDR2 SQIVND (reference sequence). CDR3 length equals 14 residues. V lost 5 bases and J lost 10, with 18 bases in between. The CDR3: CASSLNPDGRPQHF. Here the CDR3 DNA reads TGTGCCAGTAGTTTGAACCCTGATGGAAGACCCCAGCATTTT.

J is TRBJ1-2 and V is TRBV6-5; D may be TRBD1 (6 bases). Germline V gene data show CDR1 as MNHEY and CDR2 as SVGAGI. The V end was cut by 2 bases, the J end by 4 bases, with 8 bases between. The CDR3 is 13 amino acids. The CDR3 spells CASSYTGLYGYTF. The CDR3 DNA sequence: TGTGCCAGCAGTTACACAGGGCTCTATGGCTACACCTTC.

The chain recombines TRBV9 with TRBJ1-1; 7 bases align to TRBD1. J was trimmed by 6 bases and V by 3 bases; bases with no gene match: 8. This CDR3 is built from 14 residues. Germline CDR1 reads SGDLS; CDR2 reads YYNGEE. CDR3 protein: CASSAMTGRAEAFF. The CDR3 nucleotides are TGTGCCAGCAGCGCGATGACAGGGAGGGCTGAAGCTTTCTTT.

This chain joins TRBV7-9 and TRBJ2-6; D is uncertain. Per germline, CDR1 SEHNR and CDR2 FQNEAQ (reference sequence). V was clipped by 3 bases and J by 0 bases, with 9 bases between them. This CDR3 has 16 amino acids. CDR3: CASSLQVLSGANVLTF. CDR3 coding DNA: TGTGCCAGCAGCTTGCAGGTCCTCTCTGGGGCCAACGTCCTGACTTTC.

The chain has TRBV25-1 and TRBJ2-3, with D uncertain. Germline V gene sequence: CDR1 MGHDK, CDR2 SYGVNS. Trimming removed 4 bases at V and 6 bases at J, with 8 bases between. The CDR3 sequence is 12 residues long. In nucleotides, the CDR3 is TGTGCCAGCAGTGGATACACGGATACGCAGTATTTT. Translated: CASSGYTDTQYF. Complete variable domain (other parts from reference TRBV25-1 and TRBJ2-3): EADIYQTPRYLVIGTGKKITLECSQTMGHDKMYWYQQDPGMELHLIHYSYGVNSTEKGDLSSESTVSRIRTEHFPLTLESARPSHTSQYLCASSGYTDTQYFGPGTRLTVL.

This clone was found once. V usage is TRBV5-1 and J usage is TRBJ1-2; D gene ambiguous. CDR1 and CDR2 (germline): SGHRS, YFSETQ. Trimming left V 1 base short and J 8 bases short, with 15 bases between. This CDR3 region has 14 residues. This chain's CDR3 is CASSLNGQGNGYTF. Here the CDR3 DNA reads TGCGCCAGCAGCTTGAATGGTCAAGGGAACGGCTACACCTTC.

This clone has a handful of counts. This chain uses TRBV7-9 with TRBJ1-4, with TRBD1 as a possible D gene (6 bases). Between the trimmed V and J ends, which lost 0 bases and 0 bases, there was a span of 11 bases. Germline loops: CDR1 SEHNR, CDR2 FQNEAQ (reference sequence). This CDR3 spans 17 amino acids. The CDR3 spells CASSLALAGATNEKLFF. DNA for the CDR3: TGTGCCAGCAGCTTAGCTTTGGCAGGGGCAACTAATGAAAAACTGTTTTTT.

CDR3 in amino acids: CASSPGQRLGNQPQHF. The CDR3 DNA is TGTGCCAGTAGCCCGGGGCAACGGCTCGGCAATCAGCCCCAGCATTTT. This rearrangement joins TRBV19 to TRBJ1-5, with D perhaps matching TRBD1 (5 bases). In germline, CDR1 is LNHDA, CDR2 SQIVND (reference sequence). V was clipped by 6 bases and J by 2 bases, with 17 bases between them. The CDR3 spans 16 residues.

The V gene is TRBV2, the J gene TRBJ2-1; TRBD2 agrees at 9 bases. CDR3 size: 17 residues. Germline trimming cut 4 bases from V and 10 bases from J; bases unmatched to any gene: 17. Germline assignment: CDR1 SNHLY and CDR2 FYNNEI. This CDR3 reads CASSAHEGVAGAREQFF. The DNA for the CDR3 is TGTGCCAGCAGTGCCCACGAGGGGGTAGCGGGAGCGCGCGAGCAGTTCTTC.

This clone appeared once. This chain uses TRBV5-1 with TRBJ2-5; D possibly corresponds to TRBD1 (5 bases). This CDR3 comprises 16 residues. Trimming removed 3 bases from V and 2 bases from J, with 17 bases in between. Germline V gives CDR1 SGHRS, CDR2 YFSETQ. The DNA for the CDR3 is TGCGCCAGCAGCTCAGGACACCCCCCGCCGCAAGAGACCCAGTACTTC. This translates into CASSSGHPPPQETQYF.

The sample holds a few counts of this clone. Different DNA sequences within this sample yield the same CDR3. V usage is TRBV29-1 and J usage is TRBJ1-1, with unresolved D. This CDR3 is 12 amino acids long. Germline CDR1 and CDR2: SQVTM and ANQGSEA. V was shortened by 6 bases and J by 0 bases, with 8 bases between the two germline ends. The CDR3 reads CSVRTMNTEAFF. The DNA of the CDR3 is TGCAGCGTGCGCACGATGAACACTGAAGCTTTCTTT.

The chain couples TRBV29-1 to TRBJ1-2; D is ambiguous. Germline-derived CDR1 and CDR2 are SQVTM and ANQGSEA. V was cut by 4 bases and J by 2 bases, with 8 bases left in between. CDR3 size: 12 residues. This chain's CDR3 is CSVGLPNYGYTF. As DNA, the CDR3 is TGCAGCGTTGGGTTACCAAACTATGGCTACACCTTC.

In this sample, this clone turned up a few times. V usage is TRBV7-9 and J usage is TRBJ2-3; weak D call: TRBD2 (5 bases). The CDR3 is 12 residues long. Germline assignment: CDR1 SEHNR and CDR2 FQNEAQ (reference sequence). The germline V and J ends were trimmed by 3 bases and 6 bases, with 7 bases remaining between them. In DNA, the CDR3 is TGTGCCAGCAGCTTGGAGGTGGATACGCAGTATTTT. It encodes CASSLEVDTQYF.

Only a few counts were recorded for this clone. The chain joins TRBV10-3 to TRBJ2-7; TRBD1 agrees at 7 bases. The CDR3 covers 15 residues. Germline V gene data show CDR1 as ENHRY and CDR2 as SYGVKD. Germline trimming cut 6 bases from V and 0 bases from J; bases unmatched to any gene: 8. The CDR3 bases are TGTGCCATCAGCAGAACAGGGGACCGCTCCTACGAGCAGTACTTC. It codes for CAISRTGDRSYEQYF.